The sequence of this T cell receptor (beta chain) was determined in a study of blood T cells in healthy people across ages. Germline trimming cut 6 bases from V and 2 bases from J; bases unmatched to any gene: 6. There are 14 residues in the CDR3. Primed by a sample-barcoded 5' primer and a J-beta primer mix, a second PCR proceeded for 7 to 11 cycles. TCRdb fed the 5' RACE reads into MiXCR, producing one record per CDR3 protein. Seen here are about 1.5 million distinct CDR3 sequences, 35% to 45% observed once, and the top ten hold about 3.8%. The chain joins TRBV12-3 or TRBV12-4 to TRBJ1-1; 7 bases are shared with TRBD1. This clonotype was sampled from a young woman in good health. Sequencing was carried out using blood. In DNA form, the CDR3 reads TGTGCCAGCAGGGCCCGGGACAGTAACACTGAAGCTTTCTTT. Protein sequence: CASRARDSNTEAFF.